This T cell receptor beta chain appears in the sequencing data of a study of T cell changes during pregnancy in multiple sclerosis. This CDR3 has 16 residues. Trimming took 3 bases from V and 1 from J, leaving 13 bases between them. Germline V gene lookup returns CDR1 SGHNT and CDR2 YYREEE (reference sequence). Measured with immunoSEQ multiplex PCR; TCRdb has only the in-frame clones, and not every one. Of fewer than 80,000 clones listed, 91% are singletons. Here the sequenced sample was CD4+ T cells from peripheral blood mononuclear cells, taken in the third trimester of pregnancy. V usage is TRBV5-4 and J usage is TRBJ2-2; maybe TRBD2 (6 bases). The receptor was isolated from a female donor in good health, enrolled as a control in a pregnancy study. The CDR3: CASSSRQGGNTGELFF. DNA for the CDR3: TGTGCCAGCAGCTCACGCCAGGGAGGGAACACCGGGGAGCTGTTTTTT.